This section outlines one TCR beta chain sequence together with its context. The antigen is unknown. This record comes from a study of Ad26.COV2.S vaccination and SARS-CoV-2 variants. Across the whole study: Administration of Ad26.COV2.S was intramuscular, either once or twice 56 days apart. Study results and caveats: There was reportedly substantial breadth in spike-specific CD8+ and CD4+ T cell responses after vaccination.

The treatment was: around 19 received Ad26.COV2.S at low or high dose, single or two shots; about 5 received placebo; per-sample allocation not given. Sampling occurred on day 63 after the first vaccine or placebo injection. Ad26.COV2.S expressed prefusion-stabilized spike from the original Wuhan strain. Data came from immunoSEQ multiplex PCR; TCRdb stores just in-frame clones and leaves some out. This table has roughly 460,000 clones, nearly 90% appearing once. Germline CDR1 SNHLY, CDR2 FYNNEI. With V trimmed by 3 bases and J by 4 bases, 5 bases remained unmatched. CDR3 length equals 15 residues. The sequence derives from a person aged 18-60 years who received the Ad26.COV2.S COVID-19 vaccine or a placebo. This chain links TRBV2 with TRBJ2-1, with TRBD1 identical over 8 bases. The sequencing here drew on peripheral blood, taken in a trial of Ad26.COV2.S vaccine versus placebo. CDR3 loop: CASSDRDRTYNEQFF. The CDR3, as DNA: TGTGCCAGCAGTGACAGGGACAGGACTTACAATGAGCAGTTCTTC.